The 19 T cell receptor beta chains reported below all come from one sample, sequenced in a study of blood T cell repertoires in COVID-19. TCRdb's copy holds only in-frame clones and misses some; the assay was immunoSEQ multiplex PCR. Among 130,000 or so clones listed, over 80% were seen once. Material for sequencing was peripheral blood. These receptors all come from a man aged 50-60 years with active COVID-19.

This chain links TRBV11-3 with TRBJ2-6, with D possibly being TRBD1 (6 bases). Trimming removed 3 bases at V and 3 bases at J, with 9 bases between. Germline V lookup: CDR1 SGHNT, CDR2 YENEEA. This CDR3 is 15 amino acids long. CDR3 amino acids: CASSLSGVGANVLTF. The CDR3 DNA is TGTGCCAGCAGCTTGTCAGGGGTTGGGGCCAACGTCCTGACTTTC.

The chain joins TRBV6-2 or TRBV6-3 to TRBJ2-7; 13 bases map to TRBD2. Trimming cost V 6 bases and J 6 bases; bases outside gene matches: 5. Germline V gene sequence: CDR1 MNHEY, CDR2 SVGEGT. This CDR3 is built from 14 residues. The CDR3 bases are TGTGCCAGCAGCCTGGGACTAGCGGGGATCGAGCAGTACTTC. It encodes CASSLGLAGIEQYF.

The rearrangement links TRBV3-1 (or the pseudogene TRBV3-2) to TRBJ1-3; weak D call: TRBD1 (6 bases). The CDR3 length is 15 residues. V was pared by 5 bases and J by 4 bases, with 15 bases between. Germline V gene sequence: CDR1 LGHDT, CDR2 YNNKEL (reference sequence). CDR3 DNA: TGTGCCAGCAGCTCGGACACAGGGCGAGGAAACACCATATATTTT. Translation gives CASSSDTGRGNTIYF.

The chain links TRBV5-1 to TRBJ1-2, with D perhaps matching TRBD1 (6 bases). Between the trimmed V and J ends, which lost 0 bases and 7 bases, there was a span of 13 bases. This CDR3 region has 14 residues. Germline lookup yields CDR1 SGHRS and CDR2 YFSETQ. The CDR3 reads CASSLDRGGSGYTF. CDR3 DNA: TGCGCCAGCAGCTTGGATCGGGGGGGCTCTGGCTACACCTTC. Combining the CDR3 with reference TRBV5-1 and TRBJ1-2 gives the whole variable domain KAGVTQTPRYLIKTRGQQVTLSCSPISGHRSVSWYQQTPGQGLQFLFEYFSETQRNKGNFPGRFSGRQFSNSRSEMNVSTLELGDSALYLCASSLDRGGSGYTFGSGTRLTVV.

This chain joins TRBV7-2 and TRBJ2-2; D perhaps matches TRBD2 (5 bases). CDR1 is SGHTA, CDR2 FQGNSA, per germline. There are 14 residues in the CDR3. V was trimmed by 4 bases and J by 6 bases, leaving 12 bases between them. CDR3 region: CASSSTRVAGELFF. CDR3 nucleotide sequence: TGTGCCAGCAGCTCCACTAGGGTAGCCGGGGAGCTGTTTTTT.

This clone was seen only once. This sequence joins TRBV11-3 and TRBJ2-1; 12 bases match TRBD1. V was pared by 4 bases and J by 6 bases, with 4 bases of the junction left unmatched. The CDR3 spans 15 residues. The germline CDR1 and CDR2 sequences are SGHNT and YENEEA. Here the CDR3 DNA reads TGTGCCAGCAGCTCCGGGACAGGGGGCCGCAATGAGCAGTTCTTC. Translated: CASSSGTGGRNEQFF.

The J gene is TRBJ1-1, the V gene TRBV7-9, with D possibly being TRBD1 (5 bases). Germline V gene sequence: CDR1 SEHNR, CDR2 FQNEAQ (reference sequence). The V end lost 7 bases, the J end lost 3 bases, and 24 bases lay between the germline ends. The CDR3 is made up of 17 amino acids. In DNA form, the CDR3 reads TGTGCCAGCACCCTCGGAGGGACCTCGAACATCCACACTGAAGCTTTCTTT. This gives the protein CASTLGGTSNIHTEAFF.

This chain connects TRBV30 to TRBJ1-1; D possibly corresponds to TRBD1 (5 bases). Trimming removed 4 bases from V and 5 bases from J, with 14 bases in between. Germline V gene lookup returns CDR1 GTSNPN and CDR2 SVGIG (reference sequence). This CDR3 comprises 13 residues. CDR3 sequence (DNA): TGTGCCTGGAAATTCCCCGGGGGGACTGAAGCTTTCTTT. Protein product: CAWKFPGGTEAFF.

The V and J genes are TRBV21-1 and TRBJ2-1; the DNA was not used to check the table's D call, TRBD2. TRBV21-1 is described as a pseudogene. The CDR3 runs to 16 residues. CDR3 residues: CASSKESGGPHNEQFF. The DNA of the CDR3 is TGTGCCAGCAGCAAAGAGAGCGGGGGGCCCCACAATGAGCAGTTCTTC.

V usage is TRBV5-4 and J usage is TRBJ1-1, with D possibly being TRBD1 (5 bases). The germline gives CDR1 SGHNT, CDR2 YYREEE (reference sequence). The CDR3 spans 16 residues. Deletions cut 4 bases from V and 3 bases from J, with 19 bases between. The CDR3 sequence is CASSRTMRQKHTEAFF. The CDR3 DNA is TGTGCCAGCAGCCGTACGATGCGACAGAAACACACTGAAGCTTTCTTT.

The V gene is TRBV15, the J gene TRBJ1-1; D unresolved. V was shortened by 3 bases and J by 0 bases, with 8 bases between the two germline ends. CDR1 and CDR2 (germline): LNHNV, YYDKDF (reference sequence). CDR3 length: 14 residues. The CDR3 loop is CATSRLVMNTEAFF. The DNA of the CDR3 is TGTGCCACCAGCAGGTTAGTGATGAACACTGAAGCTTTCTTT. The variable domain in full, with the rest retrieved from reference TRBV15 and TRBJ1-1, is DAMVIQNPRYQVTQFGKPVTLSCSQTLNHNVMYWYQQKSSQAPKLLFHYYDKDFNNEADTPDNFQSRRPNTSFCFLDIRSPGLGDTAMYLCATSRLVMNTEAFFGQGTRLTVV.

This clone was seen only a few times. The rearrangement links TRBV27 to TRBJ1-1; the D is unclear. V was trimmed by 2 bases and J by 1 base, leaving 14 bases between them. Germline loops: CDR1 MNHEY, CDR2 SMNVEV (reference sequence). The CDR3 is 16 residues long. For the CDR3, the DNA is TGTGCCAGCAGTTTAATTTCCGGGTTAGGGAACACTGAAGCTTTCTTT. Amino acids: CASSLISGLGNTEAFF.

This clone was seen a single time. The gene calls are TRBV4-3 and TRBJ2-1; weak D call: TRBD1 (6 bases). CDR3 size: 19 residues. The V end was cut by 2 bases, the J end by 10 bases, with 30 bases between. Germline assignment: CDR1 LGHNA and CDR2 YSLEER. CDR3 residues: CASSQPWPRTVGSPQEQFF. The CDR3 region has the DNA TGCGCCAGCAGCCAACCTTGGCCCCGGACAGTGGGGTCCCCGCAAGAGCAGTTCTTC.

The V gene is TRBV18, the J gene TRBJ2-5; unclear D gene. From germline, CDR1 is KGHSH and CDR2 LQKENI. The CDR3 covers 15 residues. V lost 4 bases and J 4 bases, leaving 16 bases between the germline ends. This chain's CDR3 is CASSLLQGDVETQYF. The DNA of the CDR3 is TGTGCCAGCTCACTATTACAAGGAGACGTAGAGACCCAGTACTTC.

The V call is TRBV4-1, the J call TRBJ2-1, with D perhaps matching TRBD2 (6 bases). V lost 5 bases to trimming and J lost 1 base, with 12 bases between them. The CDR3 extends over 15 amino acids. CDR1 is MGHRA, CDR2 YSYEKL, per germline. The CDR3 loop reads CASSAPGGSYNEQFF. The CDR3 region has the DNA TGCGCCAGCAGCGCCCCTGGGGGGTCCTACAATGAGCAGTTCTTC.

The genes are TRBV12-3 or TRBV12-4 and TRBJ2-7, with 7 bases identical to TRBD1. The CDR3 covers 13 residues. J was trimmed by 4 bases and V by 2 bases; bases with no gene match: 2. The CDR3 DNA is TGTGCCAGCAGTTTATCCAGGGGGTACGAGCAGTACTTC. This codes for CASSLSRGYEQYF.

The chain has TRBV5-6 and TRBJ1-5, with 8 bases lining up with TRBD1. The CDR3 extends over 16 amino acids. V was pared by 4 bases and J by 3 bases, with 9 bases of the junction left unmatched. The germline V gene encodes CDR1 SGHDT and CDR2 YYEEEE. The DNA of the CDR3 is TGTGCCAGCAGCCTGACCGGACAGGGCGTCAATCAGCCCCAGCATTTT. This codes for CASSLTGQGVNQPQHF.

The V and J genes are TRBV30 and TRBJ1-5; D unclear. Germline assignment: CDR1 GTSNPN and CDR2 SVGIG (reference sequence). Trimming took off 4 bases at V and 5 bases at J, with 18 bases between the two ends. The length of the CDR3 is 15 residues. CDR3 in amino acids: CAWTHGAGPYQPQHF. DNA for the CDR3: TGTGCCTGGACCCACGGTGCAGGTCCTTATCAGCCCCAGCATTTT. Supplemented by reference TRBV30 and TRBJ1-5, the full variable domain reads SQTIHQWPATLVQPVGSPLSLECTVEGTSNPNLYWYRQAAGRGLQLLFYSVGIGQISSEVPQNLSASRPQDRQFILSSKKLLLSDSGFYLCAWTHGAGPYQPQHFGDGTRLSIL.

The CDR3: CASSQDRGGETISYEQYF. The CDR3 DNA reads as TGCGCCAGCAGCCAAGATAGGGGGGGGGAAACTATTTCCTACGAGCAGTACTTC. This chain uses TRBV4-3 with TRBJ2-7; weak D call: TRBD2 (7 bases). The CDR3 covers 18 residues. V was shortened by 0 bases and J by 1 base, with 19 bases between the two germline ends. Per germline, CDR1 LGHNA and CDR2 YSLEER.